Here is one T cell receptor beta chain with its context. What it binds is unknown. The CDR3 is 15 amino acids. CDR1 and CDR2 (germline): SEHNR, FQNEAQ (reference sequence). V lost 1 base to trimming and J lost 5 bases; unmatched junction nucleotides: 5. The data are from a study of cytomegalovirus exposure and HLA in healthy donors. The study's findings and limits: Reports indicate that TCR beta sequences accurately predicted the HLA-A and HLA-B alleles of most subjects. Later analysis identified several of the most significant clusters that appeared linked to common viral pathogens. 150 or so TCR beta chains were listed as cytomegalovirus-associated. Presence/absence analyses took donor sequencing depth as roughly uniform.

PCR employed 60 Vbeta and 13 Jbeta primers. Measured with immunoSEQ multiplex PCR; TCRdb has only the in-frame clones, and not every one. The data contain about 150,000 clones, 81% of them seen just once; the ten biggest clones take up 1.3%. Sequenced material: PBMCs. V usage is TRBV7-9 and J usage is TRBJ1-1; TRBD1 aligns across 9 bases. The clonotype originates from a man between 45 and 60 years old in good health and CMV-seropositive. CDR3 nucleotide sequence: TGTGCCAGCAGCTTAGTACAGGGGGCAGAGACTGAAGCTTTCTTT. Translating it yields CASSLVQGAETEAFF.